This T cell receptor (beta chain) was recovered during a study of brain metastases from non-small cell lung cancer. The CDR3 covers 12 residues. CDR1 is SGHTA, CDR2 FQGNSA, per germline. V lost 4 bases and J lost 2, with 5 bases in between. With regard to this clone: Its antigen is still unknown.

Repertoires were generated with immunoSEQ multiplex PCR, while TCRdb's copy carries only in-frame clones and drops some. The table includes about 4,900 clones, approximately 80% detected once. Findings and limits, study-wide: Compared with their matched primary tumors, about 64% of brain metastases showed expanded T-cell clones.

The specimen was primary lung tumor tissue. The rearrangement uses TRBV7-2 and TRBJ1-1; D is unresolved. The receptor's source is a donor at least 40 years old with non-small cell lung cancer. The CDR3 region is CASSSYNTEAFF. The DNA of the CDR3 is TGTGCCAGCAGCTCCTACAACACTGAAGCTTTCTTT.